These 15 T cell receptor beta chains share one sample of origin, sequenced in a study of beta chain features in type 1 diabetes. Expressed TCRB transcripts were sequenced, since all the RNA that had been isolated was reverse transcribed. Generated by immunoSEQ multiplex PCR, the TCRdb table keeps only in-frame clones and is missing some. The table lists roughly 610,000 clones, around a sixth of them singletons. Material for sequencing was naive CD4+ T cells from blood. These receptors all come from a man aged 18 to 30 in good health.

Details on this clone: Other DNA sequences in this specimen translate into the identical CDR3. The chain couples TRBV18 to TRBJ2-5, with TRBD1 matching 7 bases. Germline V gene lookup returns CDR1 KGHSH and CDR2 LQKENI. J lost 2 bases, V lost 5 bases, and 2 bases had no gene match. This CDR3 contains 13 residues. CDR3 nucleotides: TGTGCCAGCTCATCGGGACAGCAAGAGACCCAGTACTTC. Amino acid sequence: CASSSGQQETQYF.

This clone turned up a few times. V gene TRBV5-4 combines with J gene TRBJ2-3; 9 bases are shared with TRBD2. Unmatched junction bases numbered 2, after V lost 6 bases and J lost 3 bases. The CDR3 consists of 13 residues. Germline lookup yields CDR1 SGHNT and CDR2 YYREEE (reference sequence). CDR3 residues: CASILAGTDTQYF. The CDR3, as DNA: TGTGCCAGCATCCTAGCGGGGACAGATACGCAGTATTTT.

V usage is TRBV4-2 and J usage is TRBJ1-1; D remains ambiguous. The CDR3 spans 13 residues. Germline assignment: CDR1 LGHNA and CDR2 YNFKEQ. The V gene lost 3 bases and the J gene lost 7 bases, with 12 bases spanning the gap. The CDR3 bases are TGTGCCAGCAGCCAGGGAGGAATGGGTGAAGCTTTCTTT. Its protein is CASSQGGMGEAFF.

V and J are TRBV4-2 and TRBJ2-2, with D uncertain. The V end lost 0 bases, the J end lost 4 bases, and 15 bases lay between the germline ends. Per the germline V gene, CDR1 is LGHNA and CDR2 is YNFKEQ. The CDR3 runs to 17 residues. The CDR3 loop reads CASSQEASRRGTGELFF. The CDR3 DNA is TGTGCCAGCAGCCAAGAAGCGAGCCGACGAGGCACCGGGGAGCTGTTTTTT.

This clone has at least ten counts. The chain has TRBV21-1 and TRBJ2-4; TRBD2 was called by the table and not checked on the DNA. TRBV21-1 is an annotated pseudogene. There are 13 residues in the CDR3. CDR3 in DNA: TGTGCCAGCAACTCGACTAGTAGGGCCATTCAGTACTTC. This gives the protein CASNSTSRAIQYF.

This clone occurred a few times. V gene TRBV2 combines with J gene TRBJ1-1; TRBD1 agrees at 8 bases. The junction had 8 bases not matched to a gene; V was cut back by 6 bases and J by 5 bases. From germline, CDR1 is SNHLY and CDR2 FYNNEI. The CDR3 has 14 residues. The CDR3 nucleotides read TGTGCCAGCAGGGAGGACAGGGTTGGGACTGAAGCTTTCTTT. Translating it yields CASREDRVGTEAFF.

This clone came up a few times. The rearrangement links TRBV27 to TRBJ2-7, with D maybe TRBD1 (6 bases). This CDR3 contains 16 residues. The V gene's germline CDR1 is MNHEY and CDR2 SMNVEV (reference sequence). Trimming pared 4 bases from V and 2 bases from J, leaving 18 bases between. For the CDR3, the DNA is TGTGCCAGCAGTTCCTTCCTCCAGGGGACACCCTACGAGCAGTACTTC. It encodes CASSSFLQGTPYEQYF.

The CDR3 here is CASSLLRTEAFF. DNA for the CDR3: TGTGCCAGCAGCCTACTTCGCACTGAAGCTTTCTTT. The rearrangement joins TRBV5-4 to TRBJ1-1; D is uncertain. The CDR3 is made up of 12 amino acids. Germline V lookup: CDR1 SGHNT, CDR2 YYREEE (reference sequence). Deletions cut 4 bases from V and 4 bases from J, with 8 bases between.

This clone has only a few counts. The DNA of the CDR3 is TGTGCCAGCAGCATACCGGGACAGACCATGAACACTGAAGCTTTCTTT. Its translation: CASSIPGQTMNTEAFF. This chain joins TRBV28 and TRBJ1-1; 7 bases map to TRBD1. Germline V lookup: CDR1 MDHEN, CDR2 SYDVKM. This CDR3 spans 16 amino acids. Trimming at V came to 6 bases and at J to 0 bases, leaving 10 bases not matched to a gene.

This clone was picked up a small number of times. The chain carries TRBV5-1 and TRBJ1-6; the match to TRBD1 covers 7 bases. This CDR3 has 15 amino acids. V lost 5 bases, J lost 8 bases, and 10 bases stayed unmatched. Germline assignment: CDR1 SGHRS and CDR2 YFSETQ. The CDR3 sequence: CASSGQEADHSPLHF. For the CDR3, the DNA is TGCGCCAGCAGTGGACAGGAGGCCGACCATTCACCCCTCCACTTT. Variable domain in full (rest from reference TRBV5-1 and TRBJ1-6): KAGVTQTPRYLIKTRGQQVTLSCSPISGHRSVSWYQQTPGQGLQFLFEYFSETQRNKGNFPGRFSGRQFSNSRSEMNVSTLELGDSALYLCASSGQEADHSPLHFGNGTRLTVT.

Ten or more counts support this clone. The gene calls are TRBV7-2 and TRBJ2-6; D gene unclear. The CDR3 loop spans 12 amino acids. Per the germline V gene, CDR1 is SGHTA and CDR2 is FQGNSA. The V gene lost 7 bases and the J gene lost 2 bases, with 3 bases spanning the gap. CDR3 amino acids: CASNPGANVLTF. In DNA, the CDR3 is TGTGCCAGCAATCCTGGGGCCAACGTCCTGACTTTC.

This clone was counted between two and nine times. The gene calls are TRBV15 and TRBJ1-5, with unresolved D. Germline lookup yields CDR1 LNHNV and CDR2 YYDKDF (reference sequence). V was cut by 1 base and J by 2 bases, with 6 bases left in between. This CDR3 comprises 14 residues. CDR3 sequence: CATSRGGGNQPQHF. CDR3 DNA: TGTGCCACCAGCAGAGGAGGCGGCAATCAGCCCCAGCATTTT.

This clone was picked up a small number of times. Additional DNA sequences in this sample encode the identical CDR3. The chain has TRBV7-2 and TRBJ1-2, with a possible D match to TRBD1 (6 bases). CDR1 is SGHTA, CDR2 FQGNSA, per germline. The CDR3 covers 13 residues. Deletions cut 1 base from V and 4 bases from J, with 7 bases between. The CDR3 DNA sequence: TGTGCCAGCAGCTTAGGACAGGTCTATGGCTACACCTTC. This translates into CASSLGQVYGYTF.

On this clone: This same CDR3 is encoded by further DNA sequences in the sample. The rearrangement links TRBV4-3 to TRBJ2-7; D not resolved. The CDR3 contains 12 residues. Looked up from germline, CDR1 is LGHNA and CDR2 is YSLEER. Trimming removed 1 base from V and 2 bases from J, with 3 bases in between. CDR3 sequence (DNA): TGCGCCAGCAGCCAAGGTCCCTACGAGCAGTACTTC. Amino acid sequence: CASSQGPYEQYF.

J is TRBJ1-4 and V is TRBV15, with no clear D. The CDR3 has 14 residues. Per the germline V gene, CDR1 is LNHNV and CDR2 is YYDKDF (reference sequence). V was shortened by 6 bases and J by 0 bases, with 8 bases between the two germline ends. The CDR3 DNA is TGTGCCACCAGACCGGCCTCAACTAATGAAAAACTGTTTTTT. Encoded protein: CATRPASTNEKLFF.